This TCR beta chain was sequenced in a study of tumor-infiltrating lymphocytes in primary liver carcinoma. General study points: Compared with blood, tumor repertoires held significantly more in their top 250 clones.

Remarks on this clonotype: Its antigen is not known. No conserved phenylalanine or tryptophan ends this CDR3, so it is likely a read error.

Co-extraction of both nucleic acids (RNA and DNA) used about 17-33 mg of unsorted bulk tissue. These patients lived with chronic HBV infection and had never been treated. A primer matching the constant region was used to make TCR beta cDNA from around 550 ng of total RNA. Three nested multiplex PCR rounds, a slightly modified ARM-PCR method, built the TCR beta libraries. MiXCR, run by TCRdb on the multiplex PCR reads, gives a single entry per CDR3 protein. The table includes tens of thousands of distinct CDR3 sequences, roughly 80% detected once. The clonotype comes from a young woman with primary liver carcinoma and hepatitis B virus infection. Sequencing was performed on tumor-adjacent normal liver tissue.

The CDR3 here is CASSRDARSSYNEQFL. The CDR3 DNA follows: TGCGCCAGCAGCCGAGATGCGCGAAGCTCCTACAATGAGCAGTTCCTC. This chain joins TRBV4-3 and TRBJ2-1; no clear D. There are 16 residues in the CDR3. Germline CDR1 and CDR2: LGHNA and YSLEER. V lost 4 bases to trimming and J lost 0 bases, with 13 bases between them.